Here is one T cell receptor beta chain with its context. Its specificity is unknown. The data belong to a study of CD8 T cells in ankylosing spondylitis. Study-wide points: The authors found the disease-linked clones to be CD8+ and relatively rare in peripheral blood. A TCR beta motif of eight or nine highly homologous variants seemed to mark ankylosing spondylitis blood.

This CDR3 spans 14 amino acids. V shed 6 bases and J shed 5 bases, with 16 bases lying between them. Germline V CDR1 and CDR2: SNHLY, FYNNEI. One entry per CDR3 protein results from TCRdb running MiXCR on the 5' RACE reads. The sample consists of roughly 700,000 distinct CDR3 sequences, roughly 19% of them appearing once. The V and J genes are TRBV2 and TRBJ1-1; D perhaps matches TRBD1 (6 bases). Sequenced: blood, either unsorted or a sorted T cell fraction (not recorded which). The TCR originated in a male donor with ankylosing spondylitis. CDR3 nucleotide sequence: TGTGCCAGCAGGAGAGGGGGTAGTCGGACTGAAGCTTTCTTT. As protein: CASRRGGSRTEAFF.